This entry lists 22 T cell receptor beta chains sequenced from one sample in a study of spatial heterogeneity in lung cancer. Study-wide results and limits: The study found that expanded intratumoral alpha and beta TCR counts tracked tumor mutation counts.

Time point reported: sample taken at primary tumor resection. Their antigens are not known. TCRdb re-called the 5' RACE reads through MiXCR, storing one row per CDR3 protein. The profile shows roughly 2,000 distinct CDR3 sequences, around 2.9% of them singletons. This specimen was lung tumor tissue, taken at surgery. The receptors shown here come from a female donor with early-stage non-small cell lung cancer.

By its share, this clonotype is medium-sized. The chain is built from TRBV20-1 and TRBJ1-1; 7 bases are shared with TRBD1. V was pared by 6 bases and J by 0 bases, with 4 bases of the junction left unmatched. Germline-derived CDR1 and CDR2 are DFQATT and SNEGSKA (reference sequence). CDR3 length equals 13 residues. The CDR3: CSAATGMNTEAFF. The CDR3 bases are TGCAGTGCCGCGACAGGGATGAACACTGAAGCTTTCTTT.

By proportion, this clonotype is medium-sized (0.01 to 0.1%). V usage is TRBV7-2 and J usage is TRBJ2-5, with a tentative D call TRBD1 (5 bases). V was pared by 5 bases and J by 1 base, with 17 bases between. Germline CDR1 and CDR2: SGHTA and FQGNSA. The CDR3 runs 16 residues. The CDR3 loop is CASSATWTRLQETQYF. The CDR3 nucleotides are TGTGCCAGCAGCGCAACCTGGACAAGACTCCAAGAGACCCAGTACTTC.

This clonotype appeared many times. The chain joins TRBV27 to TRBJ2-2; D not certain. V lost 3 bases to trimming and J lost 5 bases, with 10 bases between them. This CDR3 region has 14 residues. CDR1 and CDR2 (germline): MNHEY, SMNVEV (reference sequence). The CDR3 coding sequence is TGTGCCAGCAGTTTGGTGAAGTTTACCGGGGAGCTGTTTTTT. Encoded protein: CASSLVKFTGELFF.

By share, this clonotype counts as medium-sized. The CDR3 sequence is CASSVAGDYTDTQYF. The CDR3 DNA reads as TGTGCCAGCAGCGTCGCCGGGGACTACACAGATACGCAGTATTTT. V and J are TRBV9 and TRBJ2-3, with 7 bases lining up with TRBD2. This CDR3 has 15 residues. J gave up 2 bases and V 2 bases, and 5 bases lay outside the gene matches. CDR1 is SGDLS and CDR2 is YYNGEE in the germline V gene.

This clonotype showed up many times. V usage is TRBV6-1 and J usage is TRBJ1-1; 7 nucleotides line up with TRBD1. This CDR3 has 15 residues. The J segment lost 5 bases and the V segment lost 0 bases, leaving 6 bases of the junction unmatched. Per germline, CDR1 MNHNS and CDR2 SASEGT. CDR3 sequence reads: CASSEADRGRTEAFF. The CDR3 DNA reads as TGTGCCAGCAGTGAAGCGGATAGGGGGCGGACTGAAGCTTTCTTT.

This clonotype qualifies as medium-sized. The chain couples TRBV6-8 to TRBJ2-3, with D maybe TRBD1 (5 bases). Per the germline V gene, CDR1 is MNHGY and CDR2 is SAAAGT. Trimming removed 4 bases at V and 0 bases at J, with 29 bases between. This CDR3 region has 21 residues. The DNA of the CDR3 is TGTGCCAGCAGTTCCTGCTCCCCAATGGCCGAGACAGAAGCTAGCACAGATACGCAGTATTTT. It is translated as CASSSCSPMAETEASTDTQYF.

This clonotype was observed at least ten times. The genes are TRBV29-1 and TRBJ2-2; the D gene could be TRBD1 or TRBD2 (5 bases each). Germline lookup yields CDR1 SQVTM and CDR2 ANQGSEA. CDR3 size: 13 residues. V was cut by 7 bases and J by 4 bases, with 13 bases left in between. CDR3 amino acids: CSGQVGGTGELFF. As DNA, the CDR3 is TGCAGCGGGCAGGTTGGGGGCACCGGGGAGCTGTTTTTT.

This clonotype is medium-sized within its sample. This chain connects TRBV30 to TRBJ2-3, with 12 positions matching TRBD2. J gave up 8 bases and V 0 bases, and 6 bases lay outside the gene matches. Germline V lookup: CDR1 GTSNPN, CDR2 SVGIG (reference sequence). The CDR3 sequence is 15 residues long. The CDR3 nucleotides are TGTGCCTGGAGTGTACTGTCTAGCGGGGGGGCTACGCAGTATTTT. Amino acids: CAWSVLSSGGATQYF.

By proportion, this clonotype is medium-sized (0.01 to 0.1%). V usage is TRBV29-1 and J usage is TRBJ2-1, with 9 nucleotides matching TRBD1. This CDR3 spans 15 amino acids. J lost 6 bases, V lost 3 bases, and 9 bases had no gene match. The germline V gene has CDR1 SQVTM and CDR2 ANQGSEA. CDR3 protein: CSVDSGTGSSNEQFF. CDR3 nucleotide sequence: TGCAGCGTTGACTCGGGGACAGGGAGCTCCAATGAGCAGTTCTTC.

By share, this clonotype ranks as medium-sized. The chain employs TRBV12-3 or TRBV12-4 and TRBJ1-4, with D unclear. The CDR3 contains 14 residues. V gave up 1 base and J gave up 4 bases, with 7 bases separating them. CDR3 sequence (DNA): TGTGCCAGCAGTTTAGGGCGGGTTAATGAAAAACTGTTTTTT. This gives the protein CASSLGRVNEKLFF.

This clonotype counts as medium-sized (0.01 to 0.1%). The gene calls are TRBV6-5 and TRBJ1-1; the match to TRBD1 covers 9 bases. CDR1 is MNHEY, CDR2 SVGAGI, per germline. After removal of 6 bases from V and 1 base from J, the junction contained 6 bases not matched to a gene. There are 15 residues in the CDR3. CDR3 amino acids: CASRGTGSKNTEAFF. The CDR3 bases are TGTGCCAGCAGGGGGACAGGGTCTAAGAACACTGAAGCTTTCTTT.

By sample fraction, this clonotype is medium-sized. The CDR3 DNA follows: TGTGCCAGCAGCTTCACCTACACCGGGGAGCTGTTTTTT. This translates into CASSFTYTGELFF. The V call is TRBV7-2, the J call TRBJ2-2; D is uncertain. Trimming left V 3 bases short and J 3 bases short, with 5 bases between. The length of the CDR3 is 13 residues. Germline CDR1 reads SGHTA; CDR2 reads FQGNSA.

In its sample, this clonotype ranks as medium-sized. This CDR3 is CASSQETGPYEQYF. The CDR3 DNA sequence: TGTGCCAGCAGCCAAGAAACGGGGCCCTACGAGCAGTACTTC. V is TRBV3-1 and J is TRBJ2-7, with D perhaps assigned TRBD1 or TRBD2 (5 bases each). Germline assignment: CDR1 LGHDT and CDR2 YNNKEL (reference sequence). Trimming removed 0 bases at V and 2 bases at J, with 8 bases between. The CDR3 is made up of 14 amino acids.

This clonotype was counted ten times or more. This chain uses TRBV30 with TRBJ2-2; the match to TRBD2 covers 8 bases. Germline V lookup: CDR1 GTSNPN, CDR2 SVGIG (reference sequence). Unmatched junction bases numbered 8, after V lost 8 bases and J lost 3 bases. This CDR3 has 14 residues. The CDR3 region has the DNA TGTGCCGTGGGAGCGGGGGTAGACACCGGGGAGCTGTTTTTT. The encoded protein is CAVGAGVDTGELFF.

In its sample, this clonotype ranks as large. The chain couples TRBV20-1 to TRBJ2-1, with D possibly being TRBD1 (5 bases). With 1 base removed from V and 6 bases from J, the gap between germline ends came to 7 bases. This CDR3 contains 12 residues. Germline values: CDR1 DFQATT, CDR2 SNEGSKA (reference sequence). This CDR3 reads CSARVQGNEQFF. Here the CDR3 DNA reads TGCAGTGCTAGAGTCCAGGGCAATGAGCAGTTCTTC.

In its sample, this clonotype is medium-sized (0.01 to 0.1%). V usage is TRBV10-3 and J usage is TRBJ2-7, with D possibly being TRBD1 or TRBD2 (6 bases each). There are 15 residues in the CDR3. V lost 3 bases and J 6 bases, leaving 18 bases between the germline ends. Germline CDR1 is ENHRY and CDR2 is SYGVKD. CDR3: CAISEMGGAVTEQYF. As DNA, the CDR3 is TGTGCCATCAGTGAAATGGGGGGCGCCGTTACCGAGCAGTACTTC.

This clonotype was observed at least ten times. The chain is built from TRBV6-6 and TRBJ2-1; D call uncertain. Germline V CDR1 and CDR2: MNHNY, SVGAGI (reference sequence). This CDR3 has 15 amino acids. Trimming stripped 6 bases from V and 3 bases from J, with 15 bases between. The CDR3 DNA reads TGTGCCAGCAGCGCCAATAGCCAGAGCTACAATGAGCAGTTCTTC. Its protein is CASSANSQSYNEQFF.

This clonotype is labeled medium-sized. The chain has TRBV3-1 and TRBJ2-7; either TRBD1 or TRBD2 may supply D (5 bases each). From germline, CDR1 is LGHDT and CDR2 YNNKEL (reference sequence). This CDR3 is 12 amino acids long. V was cut by 6 bases and J by 10 bases, with 16 bases left in between. CDR3 DNA sequence: TGTGCCAGCAGTTTCTCAGGGAGATTACAGTACTTC. Its translation is CASSFSGRLQYF.

This clonotype was seen ten or more times. The chain has TRBV12-3 or TRBV12-4 and TRBJ1-2; possible D gene TRBD1, 5 bases. The CDR3 sequence is 13 residues long. V dropped 4 bases and J dropped 13 bases, with 19 bases sitting between them. In DNA form, the CDR3 reads TGTGCCAGCAGTTCCGGGGCTGCTATGGAGTTCACCTTC. Its translation is CASSSGAAMEFTF.

This clonotype is medium-sized in the sample. The chain links TRBV12-3 or TRBV12-4 to TRBJ2-3, with D uncertain. Trimming stripped 4 bases from V and 2 bases from J, with 4 bases between. The CDR3 has 12 amino acids. CDR3 region: CASSSFTDTQYF. DNA for the CDR3: TGTGCCAGCAGTTCCTTCACAGATACGCAGTATTTT.

This clonotype is medium-sized. V usage is TRBV5-6 and J usage is TRBJ1-4; TRBD1 agrees at 8 bases. The CDR3 contains 14 residues. Germline CDR1 SGHDT, CDR2 YYEEEE. The trim removed 8 bases at V and 8 bases at J, leaving 11 bases unmatched. The CDR3 DNA sequence: TGTGCCAGTTCTCCAGGGGGCTTAGGAGAAAAACTGTTTTTT. Translation gives CASSPGGLGEKLFF.

Judged by abundance, this clonotype is medium-sized (0.01 to 0.1%). The chain recombines TRBV7-8 with TRBJ2-7, with 8 nucleotides matching TRBD1. Germline-derived CDR1 and CDR2 are SGHVS and FQNEAQ. The CDR3 is made up of 15 amino acids. The V and J ends lost 1 base and 3 bases, in that order; junction bases with no gene match: 5. CDR3 sequence: CASSLEGTGLYEQYF. CDR3 nucleotide sequence: TGTGCCAGCAGCTTAGAGGGGACAGGCCTCTACGAGCAGTACTTC.